Listed below are T cell receptor beta chains from one sample, sequenced in a study of cytomegalovirus exposure and HLA in healthy donors. The protocol was immunoSEQ multiplex PCR, while the TCRdb copy is restricted to in-frame clones and leaves out a portion. The repertoire has around 160,000 clones, 77% of them found once; the top ten carry roughly 2.6%. Specimen: PBMCs. Every receptor here comes from a woman aged 40 to 50 in good health and CMV-seropositive. Each CDR3 is given with its conserved first and last residue. D genes are given only for firm matches. Size is stated for part of the rows, as once, few or many counts, or as a class when the clone is expanded.

V gene	D gene	J gene	clone size	CDR3 protein	CDR3 DNA
TRBV7-9	TRBD1	TRBJ2-7	-	CASSLGWGTGKALYEQYF	TGTGCCAGCAGCTTGGGATGGGGGACAGGGAAGGCCCTCTACGAGCAGTACTTC
TRBV2	TRBD2	TRBJ2-5	-	CASSEAGLAGGPQETQYF	TGTGCCAGCAGTGAAGCGGGGCTAGCGGGGGGTCCCCAAGAGACCCAGTACTTC
TRBV4-2	TRBD1	TRBJ2-7	-	CASSPDRGRSYEQYF	TGTGCCAGCAGTCCGGACAGGGGAAGGTCCTACGAGCAGTACTTC
TRBV7-9	-	TRBJ1-2	few	CASSSWTGGYTF	TGTGCCAGCAGCTCCTGGACGGGGGGCTACACCTTC
TRBV19	TRBD1	TRBJ2-7	few	CASRKTGTYEQYF	TGTGCCAGTAGGAAGACAGGGACCTACGAGCAGTACTTC
TRBV18	TRBD1	TRBJ2-5	few	CASSPDRGQMVQYF	TGTGCCAGCTCGCCTGACAGGGGGCAAATGGTGCAGTACTTC
TRBV28	-	TRBJ1-1	-	CASSLGEETEGAFF	TGTGCCAGCAGTTTAGGGGAGGAGACAGAGGGGGCTTTCTTT
TRBV5-1	-	TRBJ2-5	once	CASRKNSQETQYF	TGCGCCAGCAGGAAGAACAGTCAAGAGACCCAGTACTTC
TRBV19	-	TRBJ2-2	-	CASSDISHTGELFF	TGTGCCAGTTCCGACATATCGCACACCGGGGAGCTGTTTTTT
TRBV5-1	-	TRBJ1-1	-	CASSLTVANTEAFF	TGCGCCAGCAGCTTGACAGTGGCGAACACTGAAGCTTTCTTT
TRBV21-1	-	TRBJ2-2	-	CASSGGRTGELFF	TGTGCCAGCAGCGGAGGTAGAACCGGGGAGCTGTTTTTT
TRBV6-5	TRBD1	TRBJ2-7	-	CASSYSRTGKAYEQYF	TGTGCCAGCAGTTACTCGAGGACAGGGAAGGCCTACGAGCAGTACTTC
TRBV30	-	TRBJ1-2	-	CAWSQQGYGYTF	TGTGCCTGGAGCCAACAGGGCTATGGCTACACCTTC
TRBV7-2	-	TRBJ1-1	-	CASSRLQGTEAFF	TGTGCCAGCAGTCGGCTTCAGGGTACTGAAGCTTTCTTT
TRBV5-1	-	TRBJ2-7	-	CASSERTTAYEQYF	TGCGCCAGCAGTGAAAGGACAACAGCCTACGAGCAGTACTTC
TRBV6-1	-	TRBJ2-1	-	CASSRDRDTYNEQFF	TGTGCCAGCAGCCGGGATCGGGACACTTACAATGAGCAGTTCTTC
TRBV7-8	TRBD1	TRBJ1-2	-	CASSPNTGGYGYTF	TGTGCCAGCAGCCCGAATACAGGGGGCTATGGCTACACCTTC
TRBV7-2	-	TRBJ1-1	few	CASSLPWREAFF	TGTGCCAGCAGCTTACCCTGGAGGGAAGCTTTCTTT
TRBV4-2	-	TRBJ2-1	-	CASSQDVSSYNEQFF	TGTGCCAGCAGCCAAGATGTGAGCTCCTACAATGAGCAGTTCTTC
TRBV5-5	-	TRBJ2-5	-	CASSLSDLSQETQYF	TGTGCCAGCAGCTTAAGCGACCTTAGTCAAGAGACCCAGTACTTC
TRBV6-6	TRBD2	TRBJ2-3	-	CASSYGGGRRSDTQYF	TGTGCCAGCAGTTATGGAGGCGGGAGGAGGTCAGATACGCAGTATTTT
TRBV4-1	TRBD1	TRBJ1-5	few	CASSQDWTGIYQPQHF	TGCGCCAGCAGCCAAGATTGGACAGGAATCTATCAGCCCCAGCATTTT
TRBV11-2	-	TRBJ1-4	-	CASSDSGGGAWEKLFF	TGTGCCAGCAGCGACTCGGGGGGGGGCGCATGGGAAAAACTGTTTTTT
TRBV4-3	-	TRBJ1-1	-	CASSEQGHTEAFF	TGCGCCAGCAGCGAACAGGGACACACTGAAGCTTTCTTT
TRBV18	TRBD2	TRBJ2-1	-	CASSPPTSGGGKNNEQFF	TGTGCCAGCTCACCACCGACTAGCGGAGGTGGAAAAAACAATGAGCAGTTCTTC
TRBV11-2	TRBD1	TRBJ2-7	-	CASSLVGTGGGEQYF	TGTGCCAGCAGCTTAGTGGGGACAGGGGGTGGCGAGCAGTACTTC
TRBV5-5	TRBD1	TRBJ1-5	-	CASSLQGLAQPQHF	TGTGCCAGCAGTCTACAGGGGCTGGCTCAGCCCCAGCATTTT
TRBV15	TRBD1	TRBJ2-5	-	CATSRDRGPETQYF	TGTGCCACCAGCAGAGACAGGGGGCCAGAGACCCAGTACTTC
TRBV19	TRBD1	TRBJ1-2	few	CASSIDRGQGYGYTF	TGTGCCAGTAGTATCGATCGGGGACAGGGCTATGGCTACACCTTC
TRBV9	-	TRBJ1-2	-	CASSVEVGLSYGYTF	TGTGCCAGCAGCGTAGAAGTGGGGCTTAGCTATGGCTACACCTTC
TRBV7-8	-	TRBJ1-3	-	CASSQATVSGNTIYF	TGTGCCAGCAGCCAGGCAACAGTCTCTGGAAACACCATATATTTT
TRBV29-1	-	TRBJ2-4	-	CSGAEQNIQYF	TGCAGCGGGGCAGAACAAAACATTCAGTACTTC
TRBV28	-	TRBJ1-5	-	CASSPGGGGNQPQHF	TGTGCCAGCAGCCCGGGGGGCGGGGGCAATCAGCCCCAGCATTTT